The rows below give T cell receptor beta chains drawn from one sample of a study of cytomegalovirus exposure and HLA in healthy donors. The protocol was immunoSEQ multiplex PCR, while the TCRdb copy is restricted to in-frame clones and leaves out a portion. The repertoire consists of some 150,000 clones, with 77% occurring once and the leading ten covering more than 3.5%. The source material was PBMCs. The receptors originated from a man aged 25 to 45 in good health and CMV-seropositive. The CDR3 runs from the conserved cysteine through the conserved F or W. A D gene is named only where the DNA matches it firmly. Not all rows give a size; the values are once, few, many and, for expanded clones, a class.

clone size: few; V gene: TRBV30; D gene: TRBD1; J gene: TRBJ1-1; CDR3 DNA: TGTGCCTGGAGTCTTACAGGGGACACTGAAGCTTTCTTT; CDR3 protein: CAWSLTGDTEAFF
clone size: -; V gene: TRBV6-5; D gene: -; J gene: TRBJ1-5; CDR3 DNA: TGTGCCAGCAGTTGGGGGGGAAATCAGCCCCAGCATTTT; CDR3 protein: CASSWGGNQPQHF
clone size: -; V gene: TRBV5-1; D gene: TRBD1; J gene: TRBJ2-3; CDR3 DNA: TGCGCCAGCAGCTCGGACAGGGGAGTCACAGATACGCAGTATTTT; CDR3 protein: CASSSDRGVTDTQYF
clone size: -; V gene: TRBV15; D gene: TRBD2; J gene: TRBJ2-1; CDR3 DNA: TGTGCCACCAGCAGAGATCGCACTAGCGGGGGGGCCCAGCAGTTCTTC; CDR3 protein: CATSRDRTSGGAQQFF
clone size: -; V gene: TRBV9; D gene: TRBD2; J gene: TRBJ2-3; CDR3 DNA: TGTGCCAGCAGACAAGGACTAGCGTTCACAGATACGCAGTATTTT; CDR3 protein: CASRQGLAFTDTQYF
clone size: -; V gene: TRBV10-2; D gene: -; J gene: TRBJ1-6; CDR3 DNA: TGCGCCAGCAGTGACGGGGGGCTGGGTTCACCCCTCCACTTT; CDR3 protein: CASSDGGLGSPLHF
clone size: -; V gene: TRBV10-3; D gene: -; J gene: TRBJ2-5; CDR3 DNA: TGTGCCATCAGTGAGTCCCGGGGGAGCGAGACCCAGTACTTC; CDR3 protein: CAISESRGSETQYF
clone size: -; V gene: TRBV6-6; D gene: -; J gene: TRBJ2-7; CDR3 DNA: TGTGCCAGCAGTGCCCAGGTCTGGGAGCAGTACTTC; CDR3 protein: CASSAQVWEQYF
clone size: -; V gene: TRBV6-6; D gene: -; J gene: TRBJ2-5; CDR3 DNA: TGTGCCAGCAGGCAGGGATTGGAGACCCAGTACTTC; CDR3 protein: CASRQGLETQYF
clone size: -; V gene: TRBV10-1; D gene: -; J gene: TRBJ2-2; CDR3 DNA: TGCGCCAGCAGACCCCAGGGGACGAACACCGGGGAGCTGTTTTTT; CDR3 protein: CASRPQGTNTGELFF
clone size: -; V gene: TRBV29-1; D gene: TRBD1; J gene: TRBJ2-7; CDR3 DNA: TGCAGCGTTGGGGGACAGGGGGCCTACGAGCAGTACTTC; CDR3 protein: CSVGGQGAYEQYF
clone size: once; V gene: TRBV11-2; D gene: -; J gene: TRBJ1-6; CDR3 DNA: TGTGCCAGCAGCCAGGTGGTGGACAGTTGGTCACCCCTCCACTTT; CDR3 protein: CASSQVVDSWSPLHF
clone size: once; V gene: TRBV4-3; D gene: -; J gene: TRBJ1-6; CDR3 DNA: TGCGCCAGCAGCCAAGGTGGATACAGGGAGGGCTCACCCCTCCACTTT; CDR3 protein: CASSQGGYREGSPLHF
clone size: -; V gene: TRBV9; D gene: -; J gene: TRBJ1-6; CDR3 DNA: TGTGCCAGCAGAGACCCGAGGGAGGGGGGACCCCTCCACTTT; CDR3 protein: CASRDPREGGPLHF
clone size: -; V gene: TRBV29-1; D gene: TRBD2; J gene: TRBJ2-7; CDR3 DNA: TGCAGTATTAGCGGGGGGCCCTACGAGCAGTACTTC; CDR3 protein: CSISGGPYEQYF
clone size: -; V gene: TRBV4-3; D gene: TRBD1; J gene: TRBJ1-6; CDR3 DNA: TGCGCCAGCAGCCAGGGGACAGGCGATTCACCCCTCCACTTT; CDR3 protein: CASSQGTGDSPLHF
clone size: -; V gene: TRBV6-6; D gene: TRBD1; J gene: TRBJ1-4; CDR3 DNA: TGTGCCAGCAGTTATTCGGGACAGCCCAATGAAAAACTGTTTTTT; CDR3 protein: CASSYSGQPNEKLFF